The following is a T cell receptor beta chain sequence with its context. The record originates from a study of blood T cell repertoires in COVID-19. Measured with immunoSEQ multiplex PCR; TCRdb has only the in-frame clones, and not every one. Among more than 300,000 clones listed, nearly 90% were seen once. With 5 bases removed from V and 0 bases from J, the gap between germline ends came to 8 bases. The CDR3 consists of 13 residues. CDR1 is SGHRS, CDR2 YFSETQ, per germline. The receptor was derived from a woman aged 40 to 49 with COVID-19, enrolled during active disease. This rearrangement joins TRBV5-1 to TRBJ1-2, with D maybe TRBD1 (5 bases). Sample: peripheral blood. The CDR3 sequence is CASRNRTNYGYTF. In DNA, the CDR3 is TGCGCCAGCAGAAACAGGACTAACTATGGCTACACCTTC. The variable domain in full, with the rest retrieved from reference TRBV5-1 and TRBJ1-2, is KAGVTQTPRYLIKTRGQQVTLSCSPISGHRSVSWYQQTPGQGLQFLFEYFSETQRNKGNFPGRFSGRQFSNSRSEMNVSTLELGDSALYLCASRNRTNYGYTFGSGTRLTVV.